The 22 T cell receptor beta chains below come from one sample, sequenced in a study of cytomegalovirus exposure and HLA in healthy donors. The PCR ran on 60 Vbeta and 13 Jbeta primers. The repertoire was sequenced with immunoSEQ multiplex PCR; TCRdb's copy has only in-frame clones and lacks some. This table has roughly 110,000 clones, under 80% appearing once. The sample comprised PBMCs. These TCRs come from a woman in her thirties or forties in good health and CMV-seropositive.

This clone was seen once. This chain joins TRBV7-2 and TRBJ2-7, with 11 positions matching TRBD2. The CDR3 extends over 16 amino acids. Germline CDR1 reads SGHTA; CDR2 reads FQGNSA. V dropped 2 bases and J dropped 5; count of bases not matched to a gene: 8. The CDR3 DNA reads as TGTGCCAGCAGCTTAAAGCTAGCGGGGGGAGTAAACGAGCAGTACTTC. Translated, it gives CASSLKLAGGVNEQYF.

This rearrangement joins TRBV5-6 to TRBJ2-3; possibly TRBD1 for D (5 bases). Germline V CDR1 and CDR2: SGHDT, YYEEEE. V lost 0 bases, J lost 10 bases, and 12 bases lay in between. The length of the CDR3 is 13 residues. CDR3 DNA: TGTGCCAGCAGCTTGGATAGGGCAGGGCCGCAGTATTTT. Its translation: CASSLDRAGPQYF.

The CDR3 reads CASSHTGGLGAGGNTIYF. CDR3 nucleotides: TGTGCCAGCAGCCACACGGGGGGTCTGGGGGCAGGAGGAAACACCATATATTTT. The chain recombines TRBV5-4 with TRBJ1-3, with D perhaps matching TRBD1 (6 bases). Germline CDR1 and CDR2: SGHNT and YYREEE (reference sequence). V was clipped by 4 bases and J by 4 bases, with 24 bases between them. CDR3 length: 18 amino acids.

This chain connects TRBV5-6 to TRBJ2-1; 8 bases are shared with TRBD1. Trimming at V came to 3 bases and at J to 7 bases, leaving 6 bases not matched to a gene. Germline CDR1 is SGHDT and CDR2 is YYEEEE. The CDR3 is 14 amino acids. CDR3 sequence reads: CASSWGQEGNEQFF. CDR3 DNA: TGTGCCAGCAGCTGGGGACAGGAAGGGAATGAGCAGTTCTTC.

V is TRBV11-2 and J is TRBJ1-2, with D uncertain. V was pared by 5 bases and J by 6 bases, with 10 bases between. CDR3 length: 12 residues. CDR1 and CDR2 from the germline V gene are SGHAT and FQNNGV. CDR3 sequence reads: CASSVAADGYTF. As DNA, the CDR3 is TGTGCCAGCAGCGTGGCTGCAGATGGCTACACCTTC.

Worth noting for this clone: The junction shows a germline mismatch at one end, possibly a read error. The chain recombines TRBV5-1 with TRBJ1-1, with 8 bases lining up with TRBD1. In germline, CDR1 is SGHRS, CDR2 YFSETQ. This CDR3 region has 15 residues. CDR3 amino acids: CVSSGLGTGNTEAFF. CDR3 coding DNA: TGCGTCAGCAGCGGACTCGGGACAGGGAACACTGAAGCTTTCTTT.

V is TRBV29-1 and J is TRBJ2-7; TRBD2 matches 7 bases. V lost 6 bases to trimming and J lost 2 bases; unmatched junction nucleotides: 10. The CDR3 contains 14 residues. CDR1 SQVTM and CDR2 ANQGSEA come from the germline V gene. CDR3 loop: CSVAVGGRTYEQYF. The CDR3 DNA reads TGCAGCGTAGCCGTGGGGGGGAGGACCTACGAGCAGTACTTC.

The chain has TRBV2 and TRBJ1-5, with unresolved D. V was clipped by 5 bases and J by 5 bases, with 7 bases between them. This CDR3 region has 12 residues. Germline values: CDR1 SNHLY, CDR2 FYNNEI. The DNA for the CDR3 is TGTGCCAGCAGTCCCCCAGATCAGCCCCAGCATTTT. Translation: CASSPPDQPQHF.

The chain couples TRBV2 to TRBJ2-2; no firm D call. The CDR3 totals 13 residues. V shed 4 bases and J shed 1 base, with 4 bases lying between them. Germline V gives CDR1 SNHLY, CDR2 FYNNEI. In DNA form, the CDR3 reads TGTGCCAGCAGTGTCAAGAACACCGGGGAGCTGTTTTTT. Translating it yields CASSVKNTGELFF.

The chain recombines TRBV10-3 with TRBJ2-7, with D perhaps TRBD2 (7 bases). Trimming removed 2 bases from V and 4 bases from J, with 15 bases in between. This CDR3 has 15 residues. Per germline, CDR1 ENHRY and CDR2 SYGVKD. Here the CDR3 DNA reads TGTGCCATCAGTGAGCGGGGGGCCGGTATGTACGAGCAGTACTTC. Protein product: CAISERGAGMYEQYF.

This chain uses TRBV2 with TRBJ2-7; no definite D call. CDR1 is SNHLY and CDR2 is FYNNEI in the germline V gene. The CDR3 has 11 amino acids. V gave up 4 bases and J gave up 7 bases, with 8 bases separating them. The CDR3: CASSGIREQYF. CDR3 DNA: TGTGCCAGCAGTGGGATCAGGGAGCAGTACTTC. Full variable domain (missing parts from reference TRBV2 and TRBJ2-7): EPEVTQTPSHQVTQMGQEVILRCVPISNHLYFYWYRQILGQKVEFLVSFYNNEISEKSEIFDDQFSVERPDGSNFTLKIRSTKLEDSAMYFCASSGIREQYFGPGTRLTVT.

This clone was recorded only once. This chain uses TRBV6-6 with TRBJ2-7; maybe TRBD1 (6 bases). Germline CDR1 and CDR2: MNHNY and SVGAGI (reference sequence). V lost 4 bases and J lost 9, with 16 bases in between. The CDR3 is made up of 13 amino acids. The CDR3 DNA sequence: TGTGCCAGCAGTTCTCCCGGGACACACGGGCAGTACTTC. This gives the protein CASSSPGTHGQYF.

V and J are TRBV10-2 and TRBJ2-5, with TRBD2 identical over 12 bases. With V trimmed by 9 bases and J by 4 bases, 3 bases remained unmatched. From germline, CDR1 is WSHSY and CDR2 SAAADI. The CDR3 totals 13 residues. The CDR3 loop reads CASLTSGGETQYF. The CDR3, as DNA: TGCGCCAGTTTGACTAGCGGGGGAGAGACCCAGTACTTC.

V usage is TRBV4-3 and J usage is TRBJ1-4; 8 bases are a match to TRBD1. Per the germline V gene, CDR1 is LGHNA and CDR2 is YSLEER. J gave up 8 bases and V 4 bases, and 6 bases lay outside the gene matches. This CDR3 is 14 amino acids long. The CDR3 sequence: CASSPQGAGEKLFF. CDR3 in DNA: TGCGCCAGCAGCCCCCAGGGGGCAGGGGAAAAACTGTTTTTT.

The chain's CDR3 is CASSENSLGSGNTIYF. CDR3 in DNA: TGTGCCAGCAGTGAGAACAGCCTGGGCTCCGGAAACACCATATATTTT. J is TRBJ1-3 and V is TRBV2; D is undetermined. V lost 3 bases and J lost 4, with 16 bases in between. The CDR3 is 16 amino acids. Germline-derived CDR1 and CDR2 are SNHLY and FYNNEI.

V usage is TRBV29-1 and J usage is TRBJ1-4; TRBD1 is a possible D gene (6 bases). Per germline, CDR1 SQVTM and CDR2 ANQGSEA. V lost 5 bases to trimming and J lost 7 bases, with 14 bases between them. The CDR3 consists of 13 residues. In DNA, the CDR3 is TGCAGCGTTCGGTGGGGGCCCGCTGAAAAACTGTTTTTT. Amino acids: CSVRWGPAEKLFF.

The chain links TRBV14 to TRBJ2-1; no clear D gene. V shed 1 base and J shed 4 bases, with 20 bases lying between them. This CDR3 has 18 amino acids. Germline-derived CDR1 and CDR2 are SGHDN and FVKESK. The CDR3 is CASSQGRWAGQLYNEQFF. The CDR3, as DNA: TGTGCCAGCAGCCAAGGAAGATGGGCAGGCCAATTATACAATGAGCAGTTCTTC.

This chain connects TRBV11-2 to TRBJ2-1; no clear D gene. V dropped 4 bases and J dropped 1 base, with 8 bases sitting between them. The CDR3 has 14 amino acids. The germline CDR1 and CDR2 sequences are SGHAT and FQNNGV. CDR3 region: CASSSRVSYNEQFF. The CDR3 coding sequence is TGTGCCAGCAGCTCCCGGGTTTCCTACAATGAGCAGTTCTTC.

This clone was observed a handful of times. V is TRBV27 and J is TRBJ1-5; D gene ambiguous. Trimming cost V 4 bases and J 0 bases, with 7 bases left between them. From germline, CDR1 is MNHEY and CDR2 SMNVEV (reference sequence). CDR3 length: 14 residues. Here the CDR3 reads CASSSFNSNQPQHF. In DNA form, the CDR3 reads TGTGCCAGCAGTTCTTTTAATAGCAATCAGCCCCAGCATTTT.

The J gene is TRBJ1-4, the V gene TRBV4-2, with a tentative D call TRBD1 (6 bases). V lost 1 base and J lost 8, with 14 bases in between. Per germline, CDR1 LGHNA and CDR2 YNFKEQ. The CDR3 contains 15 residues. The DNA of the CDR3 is TGTGCCAGCAGCCAAGCATTGGACAGTTTCGAAAAACTGTTTTTT. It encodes CASSQALDSFEKLFF.

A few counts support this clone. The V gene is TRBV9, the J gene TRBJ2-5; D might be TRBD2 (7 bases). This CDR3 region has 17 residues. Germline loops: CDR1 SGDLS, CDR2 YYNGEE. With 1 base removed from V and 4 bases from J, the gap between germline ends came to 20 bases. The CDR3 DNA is TGTGCCAGCAGCGTATTTGCGGGGGCTACAGTGGGAGAGACCCAGTACTTC. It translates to CASSVFAGATVGETQYF.

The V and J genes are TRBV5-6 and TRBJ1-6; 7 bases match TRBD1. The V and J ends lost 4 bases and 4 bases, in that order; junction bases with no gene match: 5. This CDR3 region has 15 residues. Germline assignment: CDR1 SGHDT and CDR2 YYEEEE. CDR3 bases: TGTGCCAGCAGCGTGACAGGGCTTTATAATTCACCCCTCCACTTT. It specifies CASSVTGLYNSPLHF.